This T cell receptor beta chain was identified during a study of early T cells in non-severe SARS-CoV-2 infection. Points from the study as a whole: VDJdb matching skewed toward anti-spike CD8 responses, missing private and CD4 specificities.

The CDR3 contains 15 residues. The V gene's germline CDR1 is SGHVS and CDR2 FQNEAQ. Trimming removed 8 bases from V and 4 bases from J, with 20 bases in between. MiXCR was run by TCRdb on the 5' RACE reads, yielding one entry per CDR3 protein. This table holds some 77,000 distinct CDR3 sequences, approximately 15% found once. At least ten counts were recorded for this clonotype. Its specificity is unknown. The chain carries TRBV7-8 and TRBJ1-1, with D perhaps TRBD1 (5 bases). Sequenced input: whole blood. The TCR sequence derives from an adult who was a healthcare worker with PCR-confirmed SARS-CoV-2 infection or an uninfected control (not recorded which). This CDR3 reads CASVTFGGYGTEAFF. In DNA form, the CDR3 reads TGTGCCAGCGTCACCTTTGGGGGGTATGGCACTGAAGCTTTCTTT.